These 14 T cell receptor beta chains originate from one sample sequenced in a study of CD8 T cells in Susac syndrome. Roughly 0.45 to 1 ug RNA was reverse transcribed with random hexamers. In TCRdb, the immunoSEQ multiplex PCR reads were re-called with MiXCR into one record per CDR3 protein. The data show 400,000 to 550,000 distinct CDR3 sequences, with more than 70% seen just once and under 0.15% held by the top ten. The material sequenced was CD8+ T cells from PBMCs. The receptors derive from a human donor with multiple sclerosis.

The gene calls are TRBV3-1 and TRBJ2-3; D is undetermined. The germline V gene encodes CDR1 LGHDT and CDR2 YNNKEL (reference sequence). The CDR3 is 16 residues long. Trimming stripped 0 bases from V and 2 bases from J, with 12 bases between. CDR3 protein: CASSQDQEGFTDTQYF. The DNA for the CDR3 is TGTGCCAGCAGCCAAGATCAGGAAGGGTTCACAGATACGCAGTATTTT.

The chain couples TRBV7-8 to TRBJ2-3, with D maybe TRBD2 (8 bases). CDR1 and CDR2 from the germline V gene are SGHVS and FQNEAQ. The germline V and J ends were trimmed by 5 bases and 1 base, with 19 bases remaining between them. This CDR3 has 17 residues. This CDR3 is CASSPEGTAGGTDTQYF. The CDR3 bases are TGTGCCAGCAGCCCAGAGGGGACAGCGGGGGGCACAGATACGCAGTATTTT.

The chain couples TRBV5-4 to TRBJ1-1; 9 nucleotides agree with TRBD1. Trimming took 4 bases from V and 6 from J; bases not matched to a gene: 7. Germline CDR1 SGHNT, CDR2 YYREEE (reference sequence). This CDR3 is 14 amino acids long. CDR3 nucleotides: TGTGCCAGCAGCCCAGACAGGGGGTACCCTGAAGCTTTCTTT. Translating gives CASSPDRGYPEAFF.

The chain employs TRBV5-4 and TRBJ2-1; the match to TRBD2 covers 8 bases. Germline V gene lookup returns CDR1 SGHNT and CDR2 YYREEE (reference sequence). The ends lost 0 bases at V and 8 bases at J; junction bases unmatched: 7. This CDR3 is 15 amino acids long. The CDR3 reads CASSLVLAGIYEQFF. The CDR3 coding sequence is TGTGCCAGCAGCTTGGTGTTAGCGGGAATCTATGAGCAGTTCTTC.

The CDR3 reads CASTTAGVGGSSYNEQFF. The CDR3 region has the DNA TGTGCCAGCACTACGGCGGGGGTGGGCGGGTCCTCCTACAATGAGCAGTTCTTC. The chain employs TRBV6-1 and TRBJ2-1; 7 nucleotides agree with TRBD2. This CDR3 region has 18 residues. The V segment lost 7 bases and the J segment 0 bases; nucleotides outside the gene matches: 15. Germline CDR1 is MNHNS and CDR2 is SASEGT.

The chain couples TRBV28 to TRBJ1-2; D is unclear. CDR1 and CDR2 (germline): MDHEN, SYDVKM. The CDR3 covers 17 residues. V dropped 5 bases and J dropped 4 bases, with 23 bases sitting between them. This CDR3 is CASSINFPLPRAYGYTF. CDR3 bases: TGTGCCAGCAGTATCAACTTTCCCCTACCTCGGGCCTATGGCTACACCTTC.

V is TRBV4-1 and J is TRBJ2-1, with D tentatively TRBD2 (5 bases). V dropped 4 bases and J dropped 6 bases, with 13 bases sitting between them. There are 14 residues in the CDR3. Germline CDR1 is MGHRA and CDR2 is YSYEKL. This chain's CDR3 is CASSLPGGRNEQFF. DNA of the CDR3: TGCGCCAGCAGCCTCCCAGGAGGACGCAATGAGCAGTTCTTC.

This clonotype was recorded only once. V usage is TRBV10-3 and J usage is TRBJ2-7, with TRBD1 matching over 9 bases. The CDR3 totals 14 residues. From germline, CDR1 is ENHRY and CDR2 SYGVKD. With V trimmed by 10 bases and J by 3 bases, 10 bases remained unmatched. As DNA, the CDR3 is TGTGCCACTCAAGCCGGGACAGGGATCTACGAGCAGTACTTC. It translates to CATQAGTGIYEQYF.

The V and J genes are TRBV19 and TRBJ2-7; 8 bases map to TRBD2. The trim removed 5 bases at V and 2 bases at J, leaving 11 bases unmatched. The CDR3 totals 16 residues. Per germline, CDR1 LNHDA and CDR2 SQIVND (reference sequence). This CDR3 is CASSGLSGSGPYEQYF. CDR3 bases: TGTGCCAGTAGTGGGTTGAGCGGGAGTGGCCCCTACGAGCAGTACTTC. Full variable domain (rest looked up from reference TRBV19 and TRBJ2-7): DGGITQSPKYLFRKEGQNVTLSCEQNLNHDAMYWYRQDPGQGLRLIYYSQIVNDFQKGDIAEGYSVSREKKESFPLTVTSAQKNPTAFYLCASSGLSGSGPYEQYFGPGTRLTVT.

The chain recombines TRBV7-9 with TRBJ1-1; possible D gene TRBD1, 6 bases. Germline loops: CDR1 SEHNR, CDR2 FQNEAQ (reference sequence). The CDR3 consists of 12 residues. V lost 5 bases, J lost 7 bases, and 11 bases lay in between. DNA for the CDR3: TGTGCCAGCAGCATTGGGACAATTGAAGCTTTCTTT. It encodes CASSIGTIEAFF.

This chain joins TRBV20-1 and TRBJ2-1; D call uncertain. Trimming removed 6 bases at V and 5 bases at J, with 17 bases between. Germline V gives CDR1 DFQATT, CDR2 SNEGSKA (reference sequence). The CDR3 length is 14 residues. The CDR3 region is CSATRATPNNEQFF. CDR3 sequence (DNA): TGCAGTGCCACACGGGCTACGCCTAACAATGAGCAGTTCTTC.

The V call is TRBV3-1, the J call TRBJ2-1; perhaps TRBD2 as D (5 bases). The CDR3 totals 15 residues. Trimming removed 1 base from V and 10 bases from J, with 17 bases in between. The germline gives CDR1 LGHDT, CDR2 YNNKEL (reference sequence). The CDR3 DNA is TGTGCCAGCAGCCAAGGGATCGGCTCCGGGATCGAGCAGTTCTTC. Translation: CASSQGIGSGIEQFF.

The V call is TRBV19, the J call TRBJ2-1; a possible D gene is TRBD1 (5 bases). The germline gives CDR1 LNHDA, CDR2 SQIVND (reference sequence). CDR3 length: 14 amino acids. V lost 3 bases and J lost 10, with 16 bases in between. CDR3 protein: CASSISGPGFEQFF. CDR3 DNA: TGTGCCAGTAGTATCTCAGGGCCCGGCTTCGAGCAGTTCTTC.

This clonotype was seen just once. The V and J genes are TRBV7-2 and TRBJ2-7; 13 bases align to TRBD2. The CDR3 runs to 19 residues. The junction had 12 bases not matched to a gene; V was cut back by 4 bases and J by 0 bases. Germline V gene data show CDR1 as SGHTA and CDR2 as FQGNSA. The CDR3 DNA reads TGTGCCAGCAGCTCCGCCGGGACTAGCGGGACCCACCGCTCCTACGAGCAGTACTTC. Protein: CASSSAGTSGTHRSYEQYF.